A selection of T cell receptor beta chains follows, all from one sample in a study of T cells after yellow fever vaccination. From the 5' RACE reads, TCRdb called clonotypes with MiXCR, one entry per CDR3 protein. Of a few hundred thousand distinct CDR3 sequences listed, about 5.2% are singletons. The material sequenced was CD4+ T cells sorted from PBMCs, taken on the day of the yellow fever booster vaccination. These receptors were obtained from a man between 18 and 29 years old who received the YFV17D yellow fever vaccine. The CDR3 runs from the conserved cysteine through the conserved F or W. Fields, in order: CDR3 DNA, CDR3 protein, clone size, J gene, CDR3 length, V gene, D gene. A D gene is named only where the DNA matches it firmly. Clone size is shown for a subset of rows, as once, few, many or a class of expanded clone.

cdr3_nt: TGTGCCAGCAGCTTAGCCAGGGGTTACGAGCAGTACTTC; cdr3_aa: CASSLARGYEQYF; clone_size: many; j_call: TRBJ2-7; cdr3_length: 13; v_call: TRBV7-8; d_call: NA
cdr3_nt: TGTGCCAGCAGCCTCCAGGGCGTGGGTGGCTACACCTTC; cdr3_aa: CASSLQGVGGYTF; clone_size: many; j_call: TRBJ1-2; cdr3_length: 13; v_call: TRBV7-2; d_call: NA
cdr3_nt: TGTGCCACCAGCAGCTTGGGACATCTCAAGAACACTGAAGCTTTCTTT; cdr3_aa: CATSSLGHLKNTEAFF; clone_size: few; j_call: TRBJ1-1; cdr3_length: 16; v_call: TRBV15; d_call: NA
cdr3_nt: TGCGCCAGCAGCTTGACGGCAAACTCTGGAAACACCATATATTTT; cdr3_aa: CASSLTANSGNTIYF; clone_size: few; j_call: TRBJ1-3; cdr3_length: 15; v_call: TRBV5-1; d_call: NA
cdr3_nt: TGTGCCAGCAGCTCCCTCAACCTTTTTACAAGGGGCAAGGAAGGAAAAGGCTACACCTTC; cdr3_aa: CASSSLNLFTRGKEGKGYTF; clone_size: NA; j_call: TRBJ1-2; cdr3_length: 20; v_call: TRBV7-2; d_call: NA
cdr3_nt: TGTGCCAGCAGCCTGACAGAAGTCTCTGGAAACACCATATATTTT; cdr3_aa: CASSLTEVSGNTIYF; clone_size: NA; j_call: TRBJ1-3; cdr3_length: 15; v_call: TRBV4-2; d_call: NA
cdr3_nt: TGTGCCATCAGTGTATTAGGTGGACACACGGGAGAGACCCAGTACTTC; cdr3_aa: CAISVLGGHTGETQYF; clone_size: few; j_call: TRBJ2-5; cdr3_length: 16; v_call: TRBV10-3; d_call: NA
cdr3_nt: TGTGCCAGCAGCTACCTGGGGGACCAGCCCCAGCATTTT; cdr3_aa: CASSYLGDQPQHF; clone_size: few; j_call: TRBJ1-5; cdr3_length: 13; v_call: TRBV7-8; d_call: NA
cdr3_nt: TGTGCCAGCAGGAGTGGGACGGGGGCCTTCTCGCAGTACTTC; cdr3_aa: CASRSGTGAFSQYF; clone_size: few; j_call: TRBJ2-7; cdr3_length: 14; v_call: TRBV6-1; d_call: NA
cdr3_nt: TGTGCCAGCAGCCATAAACAGGGGGCACGGGCTAATGAAAAACTGTTTTTT; cdr3_aa: CASSHKQGARANEKLFF; clone_size: many; j_call: TRBJ1-4; cdr3_length: 17; v_call: TRBV28; d_call: TRBD1
cdr3_nt: TGTGCCAGCAGCTTTTTTCTACAGGGGAAGCGGGGGGGTGATACGCAGTATTTT; cdr3_aa: CASSFFLQGKRGGDTQYF; clone_size: NA; j_call: TRBJ2-3; cdr3_length: 18; v_call: TRBV11-2; d_call: TRBD2
cdr3_nt: TGTGCCAGCAGTTTTCTTGGAAAGCCCCAGCATTTT; cdr3_aa: CASSFLGKPQHF; clone_size: few; j_call: TRBJ1-5; cdr3_length: 12; v_call: TRBV27; d_call: NA
cdr3_nt: TGTGCCAGCACCCGCCTAGCGGGGGGACGTTCCTACAATGAGCAGTTCTTC; cdr3_aa: CASTRLAGGRSYNEQFF; clone_size: NA; j_call: TRBJ2-1; cdr3_length: 17; v_call: TRBV28; d_call: TRBD2
cdr3_nt: TGTGCCAGCAGTGAGGGCAGGGCTCATTCACCCCTCCACTTT; cdr3_aa: CASSEGRAHSPLHF; clone_size: few; j_call: TRBJ1-6; cdr3_length: 14; v_call: TRBV25-1; d_call: NA
cdr3_nt: TGCAGCGCCAGTCAACCTGGGGCCAACGTCCTGACTTTC; cdr3_aa: CSASQPGANVLTF; clone_size: many; j_call: TRBJ2-6; cdr3_length: 13; v_call: TRBV29-1; d_call: NA
cdr3_nt: TGTGCCAGCAGCTCCCTGACAAGAGCCAAAAACATTCAGTACTTC; cdr3_aa: CASSSLTRAKNIQYF; clone_size: NA; j_call: TRBJ2-4; cdr3_length: 15; v_call: TRBV6-2/TRBV6-3; d_call: NA